This passage covers 21 T cell receptor beta chains from one sample sequenced in a study of human T cells and chemical hapten exposure. The time point: patch test 2, 6 weeks after DPC sensitization. Treatment in this sample: therapeutic diphenylcyclopropenone sensitization with weekly scalp DPC. Each CDR3 protein gets one entry after TCRdb re-called the RACE reads with MiXCR. The sample includes over 35,000 distinct CDR3 sequences, around 10% of them seen just once. The starting material was whole blood, obtained in connection with sensitization to the hapten diphenylcyclopropenone (DPC). These receptors all stem from a woman in her 40s with alopecia areata. Some clones in this sample may be carry-over from other donors' samples.

This clonotype occurred many times. The chain employs TRBV27 and TRBJ2-1, with 7 nucleotides matching TRBD1. Trimming at V came to 9 bases and at J to 6 bases, leaving 11 bases not matched to a gene. Germline V lookup: CDR1 MNHEY, CDR2 SMNVEV (reference sequence). The CDR3 has 14 residues. The CDR3 DNA sequence: TGTGCCAGTAGTACCGGGACAGCCGGCAATGAGCAGTTCTTC. Residues: CASSTGTAGNEQFF.

This clonotype was counted ten times or more. The chain combines TRBV2 with TRBJ1-6, with unresolved D. The CDR3 extends over 15 amino acids. Trimming pared 7 bases from V and 8 bases from J, leaving 18 bases between. CDR1 is SNHLY, CDR2 FYNNEI, per germline. The CDR3 loop is CASIKRGLRDSPLHF. The CDR3 region has the DNA TGTGCCAGCATAAAAAGAGGGCTGAGGGATTCACCCCTCCACTTT.

This clonotype was seen many times. The chain recombines TRBV5-5 with TRBJ1-6, with D uncertain. From germline, CDR1 is SGHKS and CDR2 YYEKEE (reference sequence). The CDR3 extends over 14 amino acids. The V and J ends lost 2 bases and 5 bases respectively, with 8 bases between them. Here the CDR3 reads CASSLHGDNSPLHF. The CDR3 DNA sequence: TGTGCCAGCAGCTTACATGGAGATAATTCACCCCTCCACTTT.

This clonotype appeared many times. The chain recombines TRBV18 with TRBJ1-5; the match to TRBD1 covers 11 bases. From germline, CDR1 is KGHSH and CDR2 LQKENI. There are 15 residues in the CDR3. Trimming removed 4 bases from V and 4 bases from J; junction bases left unmatched: 3. The DNA of the CDR3 is TGTGCCAGCTCACTGGACAGGGGGCTTAATCAGCCCCAGCATTTT. Residues: CASSLDRGLNQPQHF.

This clonotype was detected ten times or more. The chain carries TRBV29-1 and TRBJ2-3; D perhaps matches TRBD2 (7 bases). Deletions cut 5 bases from V and 0 bases from J, with 12 bases between. This CDR3 is 14 amino acids long. CDR1 and CDR2 from the germline V gene are SQVTM and ANQGSEA. Here the CDR3 reads CSVKRGGSTDTQYF. CDR3 coding DNA: TGCAGCGTTAAGAGGGGGGGCAGCACAGATACGCAGTATTTT.

This clonotype showed up just a few times. The chain combines TRBV5-6 with TRBJ2-3, with D possibly TRBD2 on 5 matching bases. The V and J ends lost 4 bases and 7 bases respectively, with 16 bases between them. The CDR3 consists of 14 residues. Germline assignment: CDR1 SGHDT and CDR2 YYEEEE. In nucleotides, the CDR3 is TGTGCCAGCAGCCGGGGAGACCGGTGGAATACGCAGTATTTT. Encoded protein: CASSRGDRWNTQYF.

Many counts were recorded for this clonotype. The CDR3 nucleotides are TGTGCCAGCAGTGAAGGTGGAGGGTCACCCCTCCACTTT. Its protein is CASSEGGGSPLHF. The genes are TRBV6-1 and TRBJ1-6; D uncertain. V was trimmed by 1 base and J by 10 bases, leaving 8 bases between them. In germline, CDR1 is MNHNS, CDR2 SASEGT. The CDR3 sequence is 13 residues long.

The gene calls are TRBV20-1 and TRBJ2-7; D might be TRBD1 or TRBD2, each matching 6 bases. The CDR3 contains 14 residues. The ends were cut back, 4 bases at V and 0 bases at J, with 13 bases in the middle. Germline loops: CDR1 DFQATT, CDR2 SNEGSKA (reference sequence). CDR3 sequence: CSANGGHNSYEQYF. The DNA for the CDR3 is TGCAGTGCTAACGGGGGCCATAACTCCTACGAGCAGTACTTC.

Many counts were recorded for this clonotype. The chain has TRBV6-2 or TRBV6-3 and TRBJ2-5; possibly TRBD2 for D (5 bases). This CDR3 has 15 residues. Germline V lookup: CDR1 MNHEY, CDR2 SVGEGT. Trimming took off 0 bases at V and 7 bases at J, with 15 bases between the two ends. The CDR3 is CASSYSIDGKGTQYF. The CDR3 DNA is TGTGCCAGCAGTTACTCGATTGACGGGAAAGGGACCCAGTACTTC.

This clonotype was recorded many times. The rearrangement joins TRBV18 to TRBJ2-7, with 8 positions matching TRBD1. The trim removed 3 bases at V and 2 bases at J, leaving 3 bases unmatched. The CDR3 is 14 amino acids. Per germline, CDR1 KGHSH and CDR2 LQKENI. The CDR3 DNA reads as TGTGCCAGCTCACCCCAGACAGGGGCCTACGAGCAGTACTTC. Protein sequence: CASSPQTGAYEQYF.

This clonotype has only a few counts. The CDR3 here is CSVRVPYSTDTQYF. The DNA for the CDR3 is TGCAGCGTCCGGGTTCCTTATAGCACAGATACGCAGTATTTT. V and J are TRBV29-1 and TRBJ2-3; the D is unclear. This CDR3 contains 14 residues. Trimming took 6 bases from V and 0 from J, leaving 13 bases between them. Germline V gene data show CDR1 as SQVTM and CDR2 as ANQGSEA.

This clonotype was recorded at least ten times. The rearrangement uses TRBV6-6 and TRBJ2-3; D unclear. The length of the CDR3 is 16 residues. Germline CDR1 MNHNY, CDR2 SVGAGI (reference sequence). Trimming took 0 bases from V and 2 from J, leaving 12 bases between them. The CDR3 region is CASSYSVAGATDTQYF. The CDR3 region has the DNA TGTGCCAGCAGTTACTCGGTAGCAGGAGCCACAGATACGCAGTATTTT.

V and J are TRBV29-1 and TRBJ2-3, with D possibly called TRBD1 or TRBD2 (5 bases each). The CDR3 totals 15 residues. Deletions cut 6 bases from V and 8 bases from J, with 24 bases between. Germline V lookup: CDR1 SQVTM, CDR2 ANQGSEA. In nucleotides, the CDR3 is TGCAGCGTCTCAACCGGGGCAGGTATGAGGTCTACGCAGTATTTT. Protein product: CSVSTGAGMRSTQYF.

There are a few counts of this clonotype. The V call is TRBV25-1, the J call TRBJ1-6; D ambiguous. Germline V gene lookup returns CDR1 MGHDK and CDR2 SYGVNS. V lost 2 bases, J lost 0 bases, and 11 bases lay in between. The CDR3 loop spans 17 amino acids. CDR3 sequence (DNA): TGTGCCAGCAGTGAAATAGGGCGGGGCTCCTATAATTCACCCCTCCACTTT. This codes for CASSEIGRGSYNSPLHF.

This clonotype occurred many times. The V and J genes are TRBV29-1 and TRBJ1-1, with unresolved D. The germline V gene has CDR1 SQVTM and CDR2 ANQGSEA. This CDR3 has 13 amino acids. Trimming took 0 bases from V and 0 from J, leaving 5 bases between them. CDR3 nucleotides: TGCAGCGTTGAAGAGTCACTGAACACTGAAGCTTTCTTT. It translates to CSVEESLNTEAFF.

This clonotype was detected ten times or more. The CDR3 DNA is TGTGCCAGCAGCCAGGGACAGGGGTATCAGCCCCAGCATTTT. It translates to CASSQGQGYQPQHF. The chain carries TRBV5-5 and TRBJ1-5, with 10 bases matching TRBD1. This CDR3 is built from 14 residues. Germline CDR1 reads SGHKS; CDR2 reads YYEKEE (reference sequence). With 4 bases clipped from V and 5 bases from J, the junction kept 3 bases outside the gene matches.

This clonotype has ten or more counts. The chain has TRBV5-1 and TRBJ1-5, with TRBD1 as a possible D gene (5 bases). V lost 0 bases, J lost 4 bases, and 17 bases lay in between. The germline gives CDR1 SGHRS, CDR2 YFSETQ. The CDR3 is 17 residues long. The CDR3 protein is CASSLEGLQGPNQPQHF. In nucleotides, the CDR3 is TGCGCCAGCAGCTTGGAGGGGCTCCAGGGCCCGAATCAGCCCCAGCATTTT.

The chain recombines TRBV6-2 or TRBV6-3 with TRBJ2-2; tentatively, D is TRBD1 (5 bases). The CDR3 is 15 residues long. Deletions cut 0 bases from V and 5 bases from J, with 10 bases between. The germline gives CDR1 MNHEY, CDR2 SVGEGT. The CDR3 spells CASSYSSRVTGELFF. CDR3 DNA sequence: TGTGCCAGCAGTTACTCGAGCAGGGTGACCGGGGAGCTGTTTTTT.

This clonotype was counted at least ten times. The chain uses TRBV18 and TRBJ1-2; TRBD1 is a possible D gene (6 bases). The germline V gene has CDR1 KGHSH and CDR2 LQKENI. V was shortened by 0 bases and J by 5 bases, with 13 bases between the two germline ends. The CDR3 is 15 residues long. The CDR3: CASSPPEGRGYGYTF. The CDR3 DNA follows: TGTGCCAGCTCACCACCGGAGGGAAGGGGGTATGGCTACACCTTC.

This clonotype has a handful of counts. The V call is TRBV29-1, the J call TRBJ2-3; 11 nucleotides match TRBD2. The CDR3 contains 16 residues. Germline-derived CDR1 and CDR2 are SQVTM and ANQGSEA. V lost 5 bases, J lost 5 bases, and 12 bases stayed unmatched. The CDR3 here is CSVSRLAGRIGDTQYF. CDR3 nucleotide sequence: TGCAGCGTTTCCAGACTAGCGGGACGCATCGGAGATACGCAGTATTTT.

This clonotype showed up just a few times. This chain joins TRBV3-1 and TRBJ2-1; D is tentatively TRBD1 or TRBD2 (5 bases each). Germline V CDR1 and CDR2: LGHDT, YNNKEL (reference sequence). This CDR3 is 16 amino acids long. V was trimmed by 3 bases and J by 3 bases, leaving 15 bases between them. In DNA, the CDR3 is TGTGCCAGCAGCCATTTCCCCGGGACCCGCTACAATGAGCAGTTCTTC. Protein: CASSHFPGTRYNEQFF.